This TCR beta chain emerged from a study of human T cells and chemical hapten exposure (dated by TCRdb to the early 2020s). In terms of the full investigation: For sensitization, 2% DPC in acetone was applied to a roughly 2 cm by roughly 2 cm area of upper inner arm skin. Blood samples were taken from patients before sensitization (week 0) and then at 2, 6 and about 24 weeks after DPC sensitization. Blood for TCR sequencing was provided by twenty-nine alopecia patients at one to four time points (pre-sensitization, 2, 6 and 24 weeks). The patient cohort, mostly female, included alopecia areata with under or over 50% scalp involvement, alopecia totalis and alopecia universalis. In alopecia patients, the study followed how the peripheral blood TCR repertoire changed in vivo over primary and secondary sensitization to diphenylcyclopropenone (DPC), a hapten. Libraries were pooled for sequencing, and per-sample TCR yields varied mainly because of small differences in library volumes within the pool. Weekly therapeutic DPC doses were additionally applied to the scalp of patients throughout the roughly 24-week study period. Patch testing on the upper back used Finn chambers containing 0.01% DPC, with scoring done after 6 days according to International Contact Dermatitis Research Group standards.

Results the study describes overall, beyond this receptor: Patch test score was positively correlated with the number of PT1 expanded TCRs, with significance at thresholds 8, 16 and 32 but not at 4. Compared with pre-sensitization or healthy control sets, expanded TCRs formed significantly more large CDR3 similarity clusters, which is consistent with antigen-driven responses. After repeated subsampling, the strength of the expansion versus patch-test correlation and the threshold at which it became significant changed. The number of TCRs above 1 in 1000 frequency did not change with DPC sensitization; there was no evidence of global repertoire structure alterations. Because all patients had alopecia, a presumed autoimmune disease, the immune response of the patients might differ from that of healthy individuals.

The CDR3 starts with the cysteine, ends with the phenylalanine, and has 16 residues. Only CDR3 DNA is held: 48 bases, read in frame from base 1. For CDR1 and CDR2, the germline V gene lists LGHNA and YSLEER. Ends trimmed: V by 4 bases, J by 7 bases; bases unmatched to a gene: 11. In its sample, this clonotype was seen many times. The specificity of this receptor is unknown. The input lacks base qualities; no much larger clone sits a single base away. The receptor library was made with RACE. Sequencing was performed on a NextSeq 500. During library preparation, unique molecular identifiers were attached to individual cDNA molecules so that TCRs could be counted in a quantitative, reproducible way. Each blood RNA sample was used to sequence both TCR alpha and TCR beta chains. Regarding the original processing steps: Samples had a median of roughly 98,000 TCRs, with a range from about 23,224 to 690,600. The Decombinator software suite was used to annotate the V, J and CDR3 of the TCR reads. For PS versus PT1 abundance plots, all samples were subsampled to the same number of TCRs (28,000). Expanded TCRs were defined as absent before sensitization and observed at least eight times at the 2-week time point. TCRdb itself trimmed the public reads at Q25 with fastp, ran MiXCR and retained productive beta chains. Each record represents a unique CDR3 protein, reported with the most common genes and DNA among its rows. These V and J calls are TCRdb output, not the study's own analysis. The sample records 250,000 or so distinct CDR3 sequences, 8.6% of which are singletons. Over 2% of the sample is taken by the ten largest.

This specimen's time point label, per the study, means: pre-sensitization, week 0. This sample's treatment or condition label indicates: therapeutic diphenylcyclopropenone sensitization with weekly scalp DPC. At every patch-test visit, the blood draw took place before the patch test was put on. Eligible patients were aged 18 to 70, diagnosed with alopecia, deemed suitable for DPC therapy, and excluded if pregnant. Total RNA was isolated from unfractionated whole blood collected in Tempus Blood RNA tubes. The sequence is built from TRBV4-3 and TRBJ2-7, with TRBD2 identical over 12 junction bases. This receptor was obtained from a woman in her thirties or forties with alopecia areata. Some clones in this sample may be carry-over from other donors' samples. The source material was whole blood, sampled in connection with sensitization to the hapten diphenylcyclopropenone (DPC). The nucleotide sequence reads TGCGCCAGCAGCCCTGACACTAGCGGGAGGCTGGGGGAGCAGTACTTC. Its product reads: CASSPDTSGRLGEQYF.